These T cell receptor beta chains were read from a single sample in a study of metastatic and nonmetastatic thyroid tumors. Via MiXCR, TCRdb re-called the PCR reads. Among about 30,000 clones listed, about 40% were seen once. Sequenced: tumor tissue. The receptor set was obtained from a female donor with papillary thyroid cancer or a benign thyroid nodule (not recorded which). Some clones in this sample may be carry-over from other donors' samples. Each CDR3 is given without its conserved first and last residue. Each record gives: V gene, J gene, CDR3 protein.

TRBV7-2,TRBJ2-7,ASREGTYEQY
TRBV29-1,TRBJ2-1,SVPGQGFREQF
TRBV6-1,TRBJ1-2,ASSERPTNYGYT
TRBV5-1,TRBJ2-1,ASSLGLADNEQF
TRBV20-1,TRBJ2-7,SARVHYEQY
TRBV5-1,TRBJ2-2,ASSPSVAGYTGELF
TRBV6-1,TRBJ2-5,VSSEVTRHSQETQY
TRBV6-1,TRBJ2-1,ASGRGVAVDEQF
TRBV6-2/TRBV6-3,TRBJ2-7,ASTQSVGGPDEQY
TRBV20-1,TRBJ2-2,SARDFSGGELF
TRBV5-1,TRBJ2-1,ASSSPSGSSYNEQF
TRBV4-1,TRBJ2-6,ASSQEGGKANVLT
TRBV2,TRBJ2-3,ASRSRTGGADTQY
TRBV6-1,TRBJ1-5,ASGQISNQPQH